The source of this T cell receptor beta chain is a study of cytomegalovirus exposure and HLA in healthy donors. In the case of this clone: The antigen is undetermined.

The germline V gene has CDR1 MNHNS and CDR2 SASEGT. The CDR3 sequence is 19 residues long. V was clipped by 3 bases and J by 6 bases, with 27 bases between them. Study-level points and caveats: There were several of the most significant clusters that appeared linked to common viral pathogens in a later analysis.

PCR was performed using 60 Vbeta and 13 Jbeta primers. Measured with immunoSEQ multiplex PCR; TCRdb has only the in-frame clones, and not every one. This sample has over 100,000 clones, with roughly 84% found just once. The sequence derives from a woman aged 18 to 35 in good health and CMV-seropositive. The chain joins TRBV6-1 to TRBJ1-5; D not certain. The sample was PBMCs. CDR3 nucleotides: TGTGCCAGCAGTGATTTGAGGACTACTGGGGTGAGTGAGGCTCAGCCCCAGCATTTT. This gives the protein CASSDLRTTGVSEAQPQHF.